What follows describes a single TCR beta chain. The CDR3 covers 15 residues. Germline lookup yields CDR1 SGHRS and CDR2 YFSETQ. V lost 0 bases, J lost 5 bases, and 6 bases stayed unmatched. The entry originates in a study of blood T cell repertoires in COVID-19. Study in general: Acute and convalescent COVID-19 specimens originated in the United States, Italy and Spain.

Sequencing was performed with immunoSEQ multiplex PCR; in TCRdb, only in-frame clones are kept and a portion is missing. The sample includes about 72,000 clones, 82% of them seen just once. The V and J genes are TRBV5-1 and TRBJ2-7; 9 nucleotides align to TRBD1. The receptor comes from a human donor in a cohort sampled during active COVID-19. Specimen: peripheral blood. The CDR3 loop is CASSLASGTGNEQYF. The CDR3 DNA reads TGCGCCAGCAGCTTGGCCTCCGGGACAGGGAACGAGCAGTACTTC.